This T cell receptor (beta chain) is from a study of Graves' ophthalmopathy and Graves' hyperthyroidism. Across the whole study: Before any treatment was given, at initial diagnosis, peripheral blood was collected. Study observations and caveats: Blood samples also showed most expanded thyroid clonotypes exceeding 0.001 frequency.

Donors with ophthalmopathy: moderate-to-severe activity, CAS ≥3, NOSPECS ≥4, duration under 3 months. An approximately 9.4 ml volume of fresh peripheral blood provided the PBMCs. Germline CDR1 and CDR2: SNHLY and FYNNEI. The CDR3 has 15 amino acids. J was trimmed by 7 bases and V by 5 bases; bases with no gene match: 13. Many counts were recorded for this clonotype. As yet, its antigen is unknown. Researchers took RNA transcripts and amplified TCR beta CDR3 regions from them. The workflow started with a first-round RT-PCR run with HTBI primers and then moved on to a second-round multiplex PCR. One entry per CDR3 protein results from TCRdb running MiXCR on the multiplex PCR reads. The repertoire holds 350,000 to 400,000 distinct CDR3 sequences, around 17% seen once, with around 1.6% in the top ten.

The TCR originated in a woman between 18 and 29 years old with Graves' ophthalmopathy. The V call is TRBV2, the J call TRBJ2-7; TRBD1 agrees at 8 bases. Material: peripheral blood. CDR3 bases: TGTGCCAGCAGTTCCGGGACAGGCCCCGCGGGGGAGCAGTACTTC. Translated, it gives CASSSGTGPAGEQYF. The full variable domain, its missing parts supplied by reference TRBV2 and TRBJ2-7, is EPEVTQTPSHQVTQMGQEVILRCVPISNHLYFYWYRQILGQKVEFLVSFYNNEISEKSEIFDDQFSVERPDGSNFTLKIRSTKLEDSAMYFCASSSGTGPAGEQYFGPGTRLTVT.